This is a list of T cell receptor beta chains from one sample in a study of blood T cells in healthy people across ages. Each CDR3 protein gets one entry after TCRdb re-called the 5' RACE reads with MiXCR. The sample carries 600,000 or so distinct CDR3 sequences, roughly 30% recorded once. Sequenced: blood. These receptors were obtained from an elderly woman in good health. Each CDR3 is given with its conserved first and last residue.

j_call: TRBJ1-3; v_call: TRBV20-1; cdr3_aa: CSARAGGGNTIYF
j_call: TRBJ2-7; v_call: TRBV19; cdr3_aa: CASSSQVSSYEQYF
j_call: TRBJ2-7; v_call: TRBV4-1; cdr3_aa: CASSQEAQRSYEQYF
j_call: TRBJ2-3; v_call: TRBV3-1; cdr3_aa: CASSQDFLGEGRDTQYF
j_call: TRBJ1-4; v_call: TRBV4-2; cdr3_aa: CASSQDRRGQGRGEKLFF
j_call: TRBJ2-7; v_call: TRBV5-5; cdr3_aa: CASSPGTANSYEQYF
j_call: TRBJ2-1; v_call: TRBV7-2; cdr3_aa: CASSLAGTTAQEQFF
j_call: NA; v_call: TRBV28; cdr3_aa: CASSLRPGGMSIQETQFF
j_call: TRBJ1-4; v_call: TRBV7-9; cdr3_aa: CASSLSQGSNEELFF
j_call: TRBJ2-1; v_call: TRBV2; cdr3_aa: CASSGLAGRGSSYNEQFF
j_call: TRBJ2-1; v_call: TRBV20-1; cdr3_aa: CSARDYAGGAYNEQFF
j_call: TRBJ2-1; v_call: TRBV5-1; cdr3_aa: CASSLDPVNEQFF
j_call: TRBJ1-5; v_call: TRBV5-1; cdr3_aa: CASSTGMNQPQHF
j_call: TRBJ2-3; v_call: TRBV4-2; cdr3_aa: CASSQEAVGGATDTQYF
j_call: TRBJ1-1; v_call: TRBV6-2/TRBV6-3; cdr3_aa: CASSYSRSGQGAEAFF
j_call: TRBJ2-3; v_call: TRBV6-6; cdr3_aa: CASSYPPGQGTDTQYF
j_call: TRBJ2-3; v_call: TRBV30; cdr3_aa: CAWRALAGVDTQYF
j_call: TRBJ2-3; v_call: TRBV20-1; cdr3_aa: CSAVTSGGTDTQYF
j_call: TRBJ1-5; v_call: TRBV11-1; cdr3_aa: CASSQTKGANQPQHF
j_call: TRBJ2-5; v_call: TRBV3-1; cdr3_aa: CASSLFWGGPKTQYF
j_call: TRBJ2-4; v_call: TRBV20-1; cdr3_aa: CSAITSGGAKNIQYF
j_call: TRBJ1-2; v_call: TRBV3-1; cdr3_aa: CASSQADRASYGYTF
j_call: TRBJ2-7; v_call: TRBV6-2/TRBV6-3; cdr3_aa: CAGIGQRRSYEQYF
j_call: TRBJ2-3; v_call: TRBV20-1; cdr3_aa: CSAKVGTSGTDTQYF
j_call: TRBJ1-1; v_call: TRBV7-8; cdr3_aa: CASSPEDSSTEAFF
j_call: TRBJ2-5; v_call: TRBV30; cdr3_aa: CAWRRAPPETQYF
j_call: TRBJ2-1; v_call: TRBV10-3; cdr3_aa: CAISELAGVEQFF
j_call: TRBJ1-4; v_call: TRBV24-1; cdr3_aa: CATSDSTFGTPFQLFF
j_call: TRBJ2-2; v_call: TRBV2; cdr3_aa: CASRERPSTGELFF
j_call: TRBJ1-2; v_call: TRBV5-1; cdr3_aa: CASSPTGPINYGYTF
j_call: TRBJ1-2; v_call: TRBV7-9; cdr3_aa: CASSQRDDDEIRGAIGYTF
j_call: NA; v_call: TRBV5-6; cdr3_aa: CASSRTEQGPGNIQYF
j_call: TRBJ2-5; v_call: TRBV7-3; cdr3_aa: CASSLGGGLETQYF
j_call: TRBJ1-5; v_call: TRBV6-2/TRBV6-3; cdr3_aa: CASRPGTVNQPQHF
j_call: TRBJ2-7; v_call: TRBV4-2; cdr3_aa: CASSQTGGPGNEQYF
j_call: TRBJ2-3; v_call: TRBV7-3; cdr3_aa: CASSSGLADRDTQYF
j_call: TRBJ2-1; v_call: TRBV30; cdr3_aa: CAWSVRNMGEQFF
j_call: TRBJ2-7; v_call: TRBV5-1; cdr3_aa: CASSLDGGQRDYEQYF
j_call: TRBJ2-3; v_call: TRBV29-1; cdr3_aa: CSVRQVSSTDTQYF
j_call: TRBJ2-3; v_call: TRBV12-3/TRBV12-4; cdr3_aa: CASSPRVAGNTDTQYF
j_call: TRBJ2-5; v_call: TRBV5-1; cdr3_aa: CASSPLPGQGANEQYF
j_call: TRBJ1-5; v_call: TRBV6-6; cdr3_aa: CASSYTQAGNQPQHF
j_call: TRBJ2-5; v_call: TRBV18; cdr3_aa: CASSPLPRGEKETQYF
j_call: TRBJ1-6; v_call: TRBV7-6; cdr3_aa: CASSLGSSDSPLHF
j_call: TRBJ1-1; v_call: TRBV7-3; cdr3_aa: CASSKLAAGTEAFF
j_call: TRBJ2-1; v_call: TRBV6-5; cdr3_aa: CASSNDRVRNEQFF
j_call: TRBJ2-7; v_call: TRBV20-1; cdr3_aa: CSAKGLAGDEQYF
j_call: TRBJ1-5; v_call: TRBV7-9; cdr3_aa: CASSGSTGLVDQPQHF
j_call: TRBJ2-5; v_call: TRBV20-1; cdr3_aa: CSASIGQTGETQYF
j_call: TRBJ1-1; v_call: TRBV3-1; cdr3_aa: CASGQVMGTEAFF
j_call: TRBJ2-2; v_call: TRBV2; cdr3_aa: CASNRRTANTGELFF
j_call: TRBJ1-2; v_call: TRBV28; cdr3_aa: CASRQGFLPYGYTF
j_call: TRBJ2-3; v_call: TRBV20-1; cdr3_aa: CSASQGSINTQYF
j_call: TRBJ1-5; v_call: TRBV12-3/TRBV12-4; cdr3_aa: CASSRHLSNQPQHF
j_call: TRBJ1-2; v_call: TRBV9; cdr3_aa: CASSVDFFRQGVEGYTF
j_call: NA; v_call: TRBV6-1; cdr3_aa: CASSDTGGLSYNEQYF
j_call: TRBJ1-5; v_call: TRBV4-2; cdr3_aa: CASSQRQGSNQPQHF